The 22 T cell receptor beta chains in this list originate from one sample, sequenced in a study of response to subunit inactivated influenza vaccine (dated by TCRdb to the late 2010s). Library method: RT-PCR. Instrument used: Illumina HiSeq 2500. Through fastp at Q25 and MiXCR, TCRdb rebuilt clones from the public reads, retaining in-frame beta chains. All rows with the same CDR3 protein become a single entry with the most common DNA and genes. The sample data list approximately 700,000 distinct CDR3 sequences, and approximately 14% of these were observed just once. The ten largest clones represent 11% of the sample. The sequencing here drew on PBMCs from blood, taken 11 to 12 days after vaccination. These TCRs come from a man between 45 and 60 years old who received an inactivated influenza vaccine. Donor details come from another sample of the same person, matched by shared clones.

This clonotype has just a few counts. The gene calls are TRBV5-6 and TRBJ1-2; D ambiguous. Germline CDR1 SGHDT, CDR2 YYEEEE. The CDR3 contains 14 residues. V was trimmed by 1 base and J by 10 bases, leaving 17 bases between them. DNA for the CDR3: TGTGCCAGCAGCTTGTCATCCGTCAGGATTGACTACACCTTC. It specifies CASSLSSVRIDYTF. Full variable domain (missing parts from reference TRBV5-6 and TRBJ1-2): DAGVTQSPTHLIKTRGQQVTLRCSPKSGHDTVSWYQQALGQGPQFIFQYYEEEERQRGNFPDRFSGHQFPNYSSELNVNALLLGDSALYLCASSLSSVRIDYTFGSGTRLTVV.

This rearrangement joins TRBV20-1 to TRBJ2-3; TRBD2 aligns across 8 bases. The CDR3 loop spans 14 amino acids. Looked up from germline, CDR1 is DFQATT and CDR2 is SNEGSKA (reference sequence). With 6 bases clipped from V and 4 bases from J, the junction kept 9 bases outside the gene matches. CDR3 nucleotides: TGCAGTGCGGTTCGGGGGGGCGGGTCAGATACGCAGTATTTT. Its protein is CSAVRGGGSDTQYF.

There are a few counts of this clonotype. The gene calls are TRBV7-9 and TRBJ1-2; no reliable D call. Per the germline V gene, CDR1 is SEHNR and CDR2 is FQNEAQ (reference sequence). The CDR3 is made up of 16 amino acids. Trimming removed 5 bases from V and 4 bases from J, with 20 bases in between. CDR3 residues: CASSQSEVLHLYGYTF. The CDR3 coding sequence is TGTGCCAGCAGCCAATCCGAGGTACTTCACCTCTATGGCTACACCTTC.

This clonotype was seen a handful of times. The V and J genes are TRBV7-2 and TRBJ2-1; TRBD1 is a possible D gene (5 bases). The germline V gene encodes CDR1 SGHTA and CDR2 FQGNSA. With 2 bases removed from V and 8 bases from J, the gap between germline ends came to 16 bases. The CDR3 extends over 15 amino acids. CDR3 residues: CASSLFYRFNDEQFF. CDR3 bases: TGTGCCAGCAGCTTATTTTACAGGTTCAACGATGAGCAGTTCTTC.

The chain recombines TRBV18 with TRBJ2-7; 9 bases line up with TRBD1. From germline, CDR1 is KGHSH and CDR2 LQKENI. This CDR3 has 14 residues. Trimming at V came to 4 bases and at J to 5 bases, leaving 6 bases not matched to a gene. CDR3 sequence reads: CASSLTRTGDEQYF. CDR3 DNA: TGTGCCAGCTCACTAACCCGGACAGGGGACGAGCAGTACTTC.

The table lists this clonotype with a few counts. The rearrangement links TRBV20-1 to TRBJ2-3; tentatively, D is TRBD1 (5 bases). The CDR3 runs to 15 residues. The V gene's germline CDR1 is DFQATT and CDR2 SNEGSKA (reference sequence). Between the trimmed V and J ends, which lost 1 base and 1 base, there was a span of 12 bases. CDR3 region: CSARGWIGGTDTQYF. CDR3 coding DNA: TGCAGTGCTAGAGGATGGATAGGGGGCACAGATACGCAGTATTTT.

The sample holds a few counts of this clonotype. The V call is TRBV7-2, the J call TRBJ2-2; TRBD2 matches at 7 bases. The trim removed 1 base at V and 4 bases at J, leaving 3 bases unmatched. This CDR3 contains 15 residues. The germline V gene has CDR1 SGHTA and CDR2 FQGNSA. CDR3 bases: TGTGCCAGCAGCTTAGGCATAGCGGGCACCGGGGAGCTGTTTTTT. Protein product: CASSLGIAGTGELFF.

This sequence joins TRBV29-1 and TRBJ1-2; TRBD1 agrees at 8 bases. J lost 2 bases, V lost 1 base, and 6 bases had no gene match. Germline CDR1 SQVTM, CDR2 ANQGSEA. The CDR3 is 15 residues long. The CDR3 DNA follows: TGCAGCGTTGAAGGCAGGGGGCGGATGAACTATGGCTACACCTTC. Protein: CSVEGRGRMNYGYTF.

The chain couples TRBV21-1 to TRBJ2-7; TRBD1 was called by the table and not checked on the DNA. TRBV21-1 is a known pseudogene. This CDR3 is built from 14 residues. The CDR3 protein is CASSKGRGDNEQYF. Here the CDR3 DNA reads TGTGCCAGCAGCAAAGGCCGGGGGGACAACGAGCAGTACTTC.

The table lists this clonotype with a few counts. The J gene is TRBJ2-1, the V gene TRBV11-2; maybe TRBD2 (7 bases). Trimming took off 5 bases at V and 7 bases at J, with 18 bases between the two ends. CDR3 size: 15 residues. Germline assignment: CDR1 SGHAT and CDR2 FQNNGV. Written as DNA, the CDR3 is TGTGCCAGCAGCCCTCTTAGGGGGGGCCTTAATGAGCAGTTCTTC. Protein: CASSPLRGGLNEQFF.

This clonotype was seen a few times. One end of the junction fails to match germline, which may point to a read error. The gene calls are TRBV4-2 and TRBJ2-3; possible D gene TRBD2, 5 bases. The germline V gene encodes CDR1 LGHNA and CDR2 YNFKEQ. The CDR3 runs to 16 residues. The CDR3 DNA follows: TGCGCCAGCAGCCAAGATTGGCTAGCTGGCACAGATACGCAGTATTTT. It is translated as CASSQDWLAGTDTQYF.

V usage is TRBV15 and J usage is TRBJ2-1; TRBD1 agrees at 7 bases. After removal of 1 base from V and 4 bases from J, the junction contained 4 bases not matched to a gene. This CDR3 is 15 amino acids long. Germline V gene lookup returns CDR1 LNHNV and CDR2 YYDKDF (reference sequence). Written as DNA, the CDR3 is TGTGCCACCAGCAGAGCCGGGACAGTTTACAATGAGCAGTTCTTC. Its translation: CATSRAGTVYNEQFF.

The chain couples TRBV20-1 to TRBJ2-5; 11 bases are shared with TRBD2. Trimming cost V 0 bases and J 4 bases; bases outside gene matches: 1. The CDR3 totals 14 residues. Germline values: CDR1 DFQATT, CDR2 SNEGSKA (reference sequence). The CDR3 DNA sequence: TGCAGTGCTAGAGATAGCGGGAGGGGAGAGACCCAGTACTTC. Its translation is CSARDSGRGETQYF.

This clonotype was observed at least ten times. The genes are TRBV20-1 and TRBJ2-3, with D perhaps assigned TRBD1 or TRBD2 (5 bases each). The CDR3 contains 12 residues. Germline CDR1 and CDR2: DFQATT and SNEGSKA (reference sequence). Trimming took off 5 bases at V and 6 bases at J, with 12 bases between the two ends. The CDR3 is CSAPGRPDTQYF. CDR3 sequence (DNA): TGCAGTGCTCCGGGGCGCCCGGATACGCAGTATTTT.

This clonotype appeared a few times. V is TRBV7-2 and J is TRBJ1-5; D remains unclear. Germline-derived CDR1 and CDR2 are SGHTA and FQGNSA. V was cut by 4 bases and J by 9 bases, with 16 bases left in between. This CDR3 has 14 amino acids. The CDR3 reads CASSSSGVAGPQHF. CDR3 in DNA: TGTGCCAGCAGCTCCTCGGGAGTTGCAGGGCCCCAGCATTTT.

The rearrangement links TRBV7-2 to TRBJ1-6, with D tentatively TRBD1 (5 bases). Trimming removed 11 bases at V and 5 bases at J, with 19 bases between. Germline V gives CDR1 SGHTA, CDR2 FQGNSA. The length of the CDR3 is 15 residues. The CDR3: CAPGRPSRHNSPLHF. The CDR3 DNA is TGTGCCCCGGGACGACCTTCACGCCATAATTCACCCCTCCACTTT.

There are a few counts of this clonotype. The rearrangement links TRBV9 to TRBJ2-7, with 9 bases identical to TRBD2. CDR1 and CDR2 from the germline V gene are SGDLS and YYNGEE. CDR3 size: 15 residues. V was pared by 0 bases and J by 5 bases, with 6 bases of the junction left unmatched. CDR3 amino acids: CASSVETSGFHEQYF. The CDR3 DNA follows: TGTGCCAGCAGCGTAGAAACTAGCGGGTTCCACGAGCAGTACTTC.

This chain uses TRBV2 with TRBJ2-3, with D perhaps TRBD1 (5 bases). The CDR3 has 12 amino acids. Germline V lookup: CDR1 SNHLY, CDR2 FYNNEI. Trimming cost V 6 bases and J 7 bases, with 11 bases left between them. CDR3: CASSTGINTQYF. CDR3 coding DNA: TGTGCCAGCAGCACAGGAATAAATACGCAGTATTTT.

There are a few counts of this clonotype. This chain links TRBV28 with TRBJ2-3, with 12 bases matching TRBD2. Germline values: CDR1 MDHEN, CDR2 SYDVKM. Trimming cost V 6 bases and J 0 bases; bases outside gene matches: 10. This CDR3 is 18 amino acids long. The CDR3 DNA is TGTGCCAGCAGCCAGACTAGCGGGGGATTTACTAGCACAGATACGCAGTATTTT. This gives the protein CASSQTSGGFTSTDTQYF.

The genes are TRBV30 and TRBJ2-7, with TRBD2 matching over 9 bases. Germline-derived CDR1 and CDR2 are GTSNPN and SVGIG (reference sequence). The CDR3 contains 13 residues. The trim removed 7 bases at V and 0 bases at J, leaving 4 bases unmatched. The CDR3 DNA reads TGTGCCTCATGGACTAGCGTCTCCTACGAGCAGTACTTC. This codes for CASWTSVSYEQYF.

This clonotype has only a few counts. The chain carries TRBV20-1 and TRBJ2-3; D may match TRBD1 or TRBD2 (6 bases each). CDR3 length: 14 amino acids. V shed 3 bases and J shed 2 bases, with 12 bases lying between them. Germline V gene sequence: CDR1 DFQATT, CDR2 SNEGSKA (reference sequence). CDR3: CSASGGRDTDTQYF. The CDR3 DNA reads TGCAGTGCTAGCGGGGGCCGGGACACAGATACGCAGTATTTT.

The rearrangement links TRBV5-5 to TRBJ2-5; D unclear. This CDR3 comprises 13 residues. Germline V CDR1 and CDR2: SGHKS, YYEKEE (reference sequence). V was shortened by 4 bases and J by 5 bases, with 12 bases between the two germline ends. The CDR3 DNA sequence: TGTGCCAGCAGCCTTTCTGGTATGGAGACCCAGTACTTC. Protein sequence: CASSLSGMETQYF.